This T cell receptor beta chain was profiled in a study of cytomegalovirus exposure and HLA in healthy donors. Note on this clone: What it binds is unknown.

Study observations and caveats: Altogether, 164 TCR beta chains were recorded as cytomegalovirus-associated.

Germline V gene sequence: CDR1 KGHSH, CDR2 LQKENI. The CDR3 is 14 amino acids. V lost 3 bases and J 6 bases, leaving 14 bases between the germline ends. Primers for the PCR totalled 60 Vbeta and 13 Jbeta. Measured with immunoSEQ multiplex PCR; TCRdb has only the in-frame clones, and not every one. The table has 150,000 to 200,000 clones, 75% to 90% seen once; the top ten hold almost 2%. This chain connects TRBV18 to TRBJ1-2; no definite D call. The specimen sequenced was PBMCs. The receptor was derived from a woman aged 18-30 years in good health and CMV-seronegative. The CDR3 loop reads CASSPFRVADGYTF. CDR3 nucleotides: TGTGCCAGCTCACCTTTCCGGGTCGCCGATGGCTACACCTTC.